The T cell receptor beta chain under discussion was sequenced for a study of response to subunit inactivated influenza vaccine. With respect to this clonotype: Antigen specificity is unknown.

TCRdb re-called the RT-PCR reads through MiXCR, storing one row per CDR3 protein. The table shows a few hundred thousand distinct CDR3 sequences, with around 15% occurring only once. Findings of the study overall: Only a handful of new T cells, the authors suggested, are recruited with each seasonal influenza vaccination.

The sample here was PBMCs from blood, taken approximately 13 days after vaccination. The origin of this receptor is a man in his forties or fifties who received an inactivated influenza vaccine.

CDR3 DNA sequence: TGTGCCAGCAGGAGAATAGACAGGGGTGGTTACAATGAGCAGTTCTTC. Its translation: CASRRIDRGGYNEQFF. This rearrangement joins TRBV21-1 to TRBJ2-1; the table gives TRBD1 as D, unverified against the DNA. TRBV21-1 is flagged as a pseudogene. The CDR3 is 16 residues long.